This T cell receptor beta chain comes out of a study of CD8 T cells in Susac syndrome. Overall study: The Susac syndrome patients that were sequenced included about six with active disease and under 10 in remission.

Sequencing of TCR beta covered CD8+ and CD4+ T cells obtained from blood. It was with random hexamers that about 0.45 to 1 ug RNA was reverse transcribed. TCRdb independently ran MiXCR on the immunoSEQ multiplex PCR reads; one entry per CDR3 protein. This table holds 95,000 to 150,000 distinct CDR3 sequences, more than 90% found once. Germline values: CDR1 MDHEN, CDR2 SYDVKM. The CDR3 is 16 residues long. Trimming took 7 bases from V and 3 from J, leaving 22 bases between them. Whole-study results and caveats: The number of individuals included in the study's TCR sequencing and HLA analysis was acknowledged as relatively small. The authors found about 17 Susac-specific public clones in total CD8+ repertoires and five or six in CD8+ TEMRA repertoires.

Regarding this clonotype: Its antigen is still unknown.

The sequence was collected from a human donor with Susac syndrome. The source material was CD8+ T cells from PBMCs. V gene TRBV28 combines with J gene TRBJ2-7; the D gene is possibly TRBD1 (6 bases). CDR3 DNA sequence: TGTGCCAGCACCACAAGGGGGTGGGACGAATTCTACGAGCAGTACTTC. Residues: CASTTRGWDEFYEQYF.